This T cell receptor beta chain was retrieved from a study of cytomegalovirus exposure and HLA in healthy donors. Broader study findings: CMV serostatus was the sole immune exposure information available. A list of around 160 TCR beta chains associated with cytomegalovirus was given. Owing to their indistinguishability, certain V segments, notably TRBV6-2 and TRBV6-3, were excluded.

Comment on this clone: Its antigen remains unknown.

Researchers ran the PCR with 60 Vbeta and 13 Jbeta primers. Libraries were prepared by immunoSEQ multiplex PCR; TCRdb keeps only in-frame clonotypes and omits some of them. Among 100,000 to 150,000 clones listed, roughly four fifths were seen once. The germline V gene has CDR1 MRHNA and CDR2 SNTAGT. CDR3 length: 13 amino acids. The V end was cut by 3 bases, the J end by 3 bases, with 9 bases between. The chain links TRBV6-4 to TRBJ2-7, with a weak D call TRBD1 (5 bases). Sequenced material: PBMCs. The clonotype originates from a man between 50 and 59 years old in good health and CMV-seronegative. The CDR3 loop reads CASSEPTVYEQYV. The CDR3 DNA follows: TGTGCCAGCAGTGAACCGACAGTCTACGAGCAGTACGTC.